The rows below give T cell receptor beta chains drawn from one sample of a study of blood T cell repertoires in COVID-19. Assay: immunoSEQ multiplex PCR; the TCRdb copy retains only in-frame clones and omits some. Among fewer than 600,000 clones, more than 75% were seen once, and the ten largest hold 1.5% to 2%. The sample was PBMCs or T cells enriched from blood (not recorded which). The receptors stem from a woman in her thirties or forties who had recovered from COVID-19. CDR3s include the opening cysteine and the closing phenylalanine or tryptophan. The D gene is left open where the match is weak. Clone sizes are given selectively: once, few, many, or a class where the clone is expanded.

j_gene,v_gene,abundance,d_gene,CDR3aa,CDR3nt
TRBJ1-4,TRBV19,once,.,CASTHPRVSGREGVAPEKLFF,TGTGCCAGTACCCATCCCCGAGTCTCGGGGCGGGAAGGGGTTGCGCCCGAAAAACTGTTTTTT
TRBJ2-1,TRBV11-3,.,TRBD2,CASSLASQREFSNEQFF,TGTGCCAGCAGCTTAGCGTCTCAGCGGGAGTTTAGCAATGAGCAGTTCTTC
TRBJ1-1,TRBV7-2,.,.,CASSLLGMNTEAFF,TGTGCCAGCAGCTTACTGGGCATGAACACTGAAGCTTTCTTT
TRBJ2-1,TRBV12-5,once,TRBD1,CASGLNLSGQHSYNEQFF,TGTGCTAGTGGTTTGAATCTCTCGGGACAGCACTCCTACAATGAGCAGTTCTTC
TRBJ2-2,TRBV24-1,.,TRBD2,CATMLSGRAYTGELFF,TGTGCCACCATGCTGAGCGGGAGGGCCTACACCGGGGAGCTGTTTTTT
TRBJ2-1,TRBV11-2,.,TRBD2,CASSITLAGVGVYEQFF,TGTGCCAGCAGCATTACGTTAGCGGGAGTAGGGGTTTATGAGCAGTTCTTC
TRBJ1-5,TRBV28,.,TRBD1,CASSFPPPDRDYQPQHF,TGTGCCAGCAGTTTCCCGCCACCAGACAGGGACTATCAGCCCCAGCATTTT
TRBJ2-7,TRBV29-1,few,.,CSVRQASAYEQYF,TGCAGCGTTCGACAGGCCTCGGCCTACGAGCAGTACTTC
TRBJ2-7,TRBV6-5,.,TRBD1,CATRAGTGLFYEQYF,TGTGCCACCCGGGCCGGGACAGGGCTCTTCTACGAGCAGTACTTC
TRBJ2-2,TRBV6-7,.,TRBD2,CASMKGTSGRAGELFF,TGTGCCAGCATGAAGGGGACTAGCGGGAGGGCCGGGGAGCTGTTTTTT
TRBJ2-3,TRBV25-1,.,.,CASSEEGVTDTQYF,TGTGCCAGCAGTGAAGAGGGGGTCACAGATACGCAGTATTTT
TRBJ2-7,TRBV4-3,.,.,CASSRKTGAGAYEQYF,TGCGCCAGCAGCCGTAAGACAGGGGCGGGGGCCTACGAGCAGTACTTC
TRBJ1-4,TRBV7-4,.,TRBD1,CASSAGDRCNEKLFF,TGTGCCAGCAGCGCAGGGGACAGATGTAATGAAAAACTGTTTTTT
TRBJ1-5,TRBV5-1,.,.,CASSLLVSGVGPNQPQHF,TGCGCCAGCAGCTTATTGGTCTCGGGTGTGGGTCCCAATCAGCCCCAGCATTTT
TRBJ2-1,TRBV7-2,.,.,CASSLDFLTRNEQFF,TGTGCCAGCAGCTTGGACTTTCTAACAAGAAATGAGCAGTTCTTC
TRBJ2-3,TRBV14,.,TRBD2,CASSHVAGGSDTQYF,TGTGCCAGCAGCCATGTAGCGGGAGGTTCTGATACGCAGTATTTT
TRBJ1-2,TRBV6-5,.,.,CASSKREIAFGYTF,TGTGCCAGCAGTAAAAGGGAAATAGCGTTTGGCTACACCTTC